One sample yielded the 25 T cell receptor beta chains listed below, sequenced in a study of Graves' ophthalmopathy and Graves' hyperthyroidism. RNA transcripts were the source from which TCR beta CDR3 regions were amplified. A first-round RT-PCR used HTBI primers, followed by a second-round multiplex PCR. TCRdb passed the multiplex PCR reads through MiXCR, listing each CDR3 protein once. The sample holds 740,000 or so distinct CDR3 sequences, around 40% seen once. Sequencing was done on a sample of peripheral blood. These TCRs come from an adult man with Graves' ophthalmopathy.

The chain joins TRBV29-1 to TRBJ2-7, with D possibly being TRBD1 or TRBD2 (6 bases each). V was pared by 8 bases and J by 1 base, with 9 bases between. The CDR3 runs to 11 residues. The germline V gene encodes CDR1 SQVTM and CDR2 ANQGSEA. This chain's CDR3 is CSLGGSYEQYF. The CDR3 DNA reads as TGCAGCTTAGGGGGGTCCTACGAGCAGTACTTC.

For the CDR3, the DNA is TGTGCCAGCAGTCGGGACAGGGTAATCTCACCCCTCCACTTT. Protein: CASSRDRVISPLHF. The V gene is TRBV2, the J gene TRBJ1-6; 9 bases align to TRBD1. With 5 bases clipped from V and 10 bases from J, the junction kept 6 bases outside the gene matches. The CDR3 is 14 amino acids. Germline V CDR1 and CDR2: SNHLY, FYNNEI.

In its sample, this clonotype was seen a few times. V and J are TRBV20-1 and TRBJ1-6; tentative D call: TRBD1 (6 bases). V was trimmed by 1 base and J by 0 bases, leaving 10 bases between them. Germline-derived CDR1 and CDR2 are DFQATT and SNEGSKA (reference sequence). CDR3 length: 16 amino acids. CDR3 loop: CSARAGGRSYNSPLHF. CDR3 DNA: TGCAGTGCTAGAGCGGGGGGGCGCTCCTATAATTCACCCCTCCACTTT.

V and J are TRBV7-8 and TRBJ1-2; D ambiguous. The length of the CDR3 is 13 residues. In germline, CDR1 is SGHVS, CDR2 FQNEAQ. Trimming took 6 bases from V and 3 from J, leaving 11 bases between them. The CDR3 coding sequence is TGTGCCAGCAGTTACCCAGAGGACTATGGCTACACCTTC. Its translation: CASSYPEDYGYTF.

With regard to this clonotype: The germline gene is not matched at one end of the junction; a read error may be the cause. The chain employs TRBV14 and TRBJ1-4, with unresolved D. This CDR3 comprises 20 residues. Looked up from germline, CDR1 is SGHDN and CDR2 is FVKESK. DNA of the CDR3: TGCGCCAGCAGCCAAGATCCGGGAAACAGTAGGGTAGGAACTAATGAAAAACTGTTTTTT. This gives the protein CASSQDPGNSRVGTNEKLFF.

V usage is TRBV7-2 and J usage is TRBJ2-7; possibly TRBD1 or TRBD2 for D (5 bases each). Deletions cut 5 bases from V and 2 bases from J, with 16 bases between. The CDR3 spans 15 residues. From germline, CDR1 is SGHTA and CDR2 FQGNSA. The chain's CDR3 is CASSPSRGQTYEQYF. DNA for the CDR3: TGTGCCAGCAGCCCTTCGAGGGGCCAGACCTACGAGCAGTACTTC.

The chain couples TRBV9 to TRBJ2-2; D ambiguous. Germline V gene sequence: CDR1 SGDLS, CDR2 YYNGEE. V was trimmed by 0 bases and J by 0 bases, leaving 6 bases between them. The CDR3 is 15 residues long. The CDR3 DNA is TGTGCCAGCAGCGTAGCCGTCACGAACACCGGGGAGCTGTTTTTT. Residues: CASSVAVTNTGELFF.

The count of this clonotype is one. The chain links TRBV16 to TRBJ1-2; no clear D. Trimming shortened V by 4 bases and J by 2 bases, and 8 bases separated the two germline ends. The CDR3 loop spans 13 amino acids. Per the germline V gene, CDR1 is KGHSY and CDR2 is FQNENV. CDR3 amino acids: CASSPQENYGYTF. CDR3 sequence (DNA): TGTGCCAGCAGCCCGCAGGAAAACTATGGCTACACCTTC. Using reference TRBV16 and TRBJ1-2 for the parts outside the CDR3, the full variable domain is GEEVAQTPKHLVRGEGQKAKLYCAPIKGHSYVFWYQQVLKNEFKFLISFQNENVFDETGMPKERFSAKCLPNSPCSLEIQATKLEDSAVYFCASSPQENYGYTFGSGTRLTVV.

There are many counts of this clonotype. The chain has TRBV10-3 and TRBJ1-2, with TRBD1 matching 7 bases. The CDR3 is 15 amino acids. Germline CDR1 ENHRY, CDR2 SYGVKD. V shed 3 bases and J 5 bases; nucleotides not matched to a gene: 9. The CDR3 region is CAISEGGQRLYGYTF. The CDR3 coding sequence is TGTGCCATCAGTGAAGGGGGACAGAGATTGTATGGCTACACCTTC.

This clonotype appeared many times. The rearrangement links TRBV7-9 to TRBJ1-2; D is undetermined. The V and J ends lost 3 bases and 8 bases respectively, with 10 bases between them. This CDR3 comprises 12 residues. The germline V gene has CDR1 SEHNR and CDR2 FQNEAQ (reference sequence). DNA for the CDR3: TGTGCCAGCAGCTTCGTCGGGGAAGGCTACACCTTC. It yields the protein CASSFVGEGYTF.

This rearrangement joins TRBV2 to TRBJ2-5; 14 nucleotides agree with TRBD2. The J call is in doubt because the DNA end fits TRBJ2-1 better. The length of the CDR3 is 15 residues. Germline values: CDR1 SNHLY, CDR2 FYNNEI. CDR3 in amino acids: CASSMGLAGVYEQFF. As DNA, the CDR3 is TGTGCCAGCAGTATGGGACTAGCGGGGGTTTATGAGCAGTTCTTC.

A few counts support this clonotype. V usage is TRBV12-3 or TRBV12-4 and J usage is TRBJ2-7; perhaps TRBD1 as D (6 bases). The V and J ends lost 7 bases and 7 bases respectively, with 8 bases between them. The CDR3 totals 10 residues. CDR3 coding DNA: TGTGCCAGCACACAGGGAGAGCAGTACTTC. This gives the protein CASTQGEQYF.

The chain carries TRBV6-2 or TRBV6-3 and TRBJ1-1; maybe TRBD1 (5 bases). The CDR3 contains 15 residues. The germline V gene encodes CDR1 MNHEY and CDR2 SVGEGT. V was shortened by 4 bases and J by 6 bases, with 18 bases between the two germline ends. For the CDR3, the DNA is TGTGCCAGCAGTTCCTCGCTGGGGGGAACGGCTGAAGCTTTCTTT. As protein: CASSSSLGGTAEAFF.

Ten or more counts support this clonotype. This chain links TRBV19 with TRBJ2-7; tentatively, D is TRBD1 (6 bases). V was cut by 5 bases and J by 1 base, with 9 bases left in between. The CDR3 contains 13 residues. Germline lookup yields CDR1 LNHDA and CDR2 SQIVND (reference sequence). The CDR3, as DNA: TGTGCCAGTAGTGCAGGGGCTTCCTACGAGCAGTACTTC. It codes for CASSAGASYEQYF.

This clonotype was observed a few times. V is TRBV12-3 or TRBV12-4 and J is TRBJ1-4; D is perhaps TRBD1 (5 bases). The V and J ends lost 5 bases and 5 bases respectively, with 15 bases between them. This CDR3 has 15 amino acids. The CDR3 DNA sequence: TGTGCCAGCAGTGCCCAGGGACGGGAAAATGAAAAACTGTTTTTT. This translates into CASSAQGRENEKLFF.

There are many counts of this clonotype. The chain couples TRBV7-3 to TRBJ1-1; no reliable D call. Trimming shortened V by 4 bases and J by 0 bases, and 9 bases separated the two germline ends. The CDR3 totals 14 residues. Germline V lookup: CDR1 SGHTA, CDR2 FQGTGA. CDR3 region: CASSSTYMNTEAFF. CDR3 nucleotide sequence: TGTGCCAGCAGCTCGACTTACATGAACACTGAAGCTTTCTTT. Together with reference TRBV7-3 and TRBJ1-1, the CDR3 gives the full variable domain: GAGVSQTPSNKVTEKGKYVELRCDPISGHTALYWYRQSLGQGPEFLIYFQGTGAADDSGLPNDRFFAVRPEGSVSTLKIQRTERGDSAVYLCASSSTYMNTEAFFGQGTRLTVV.

This clonotype was detected ten times or more. The chain links TRBV10-3 to TRBJ1-5; D is unclear. Trimming left V 5 bases short and J 1 base short, with 12 bases between. Germline lookup yields CDR1 ENHRY and CDR2 SYGVKD. The CDR3 runs to 15 residues. The CDR3 bases are TGTGCCATCAGTAAGGACTCTGGGAGCAATCAGCCCCAGCATTTT. Translation gives CAISKDSGSNQPQHF.

This clonotype has ten or more counts. The chain joins TRBV7-9 to TRBJ2-7, with 7 bases fitting TRBD1. The J segment lost 5 bases and the V segment lost 5 bases, leaving 12 bases of the junction unmatched. Germline V lookup: CDR1 SEHNR, CDR2 FQNEAQ (reference sequence). The CDR3 loop spans 15 amino acids. CDR3 amino acids: CASSPYSKGADEQYF. DNA of the CDR3: TGTGCCAGCAGCCCGTACTCTAAGGGGGCGGACGAGCAGTACTTC.

The chain links TRBV7-9 to TRBJ2-2; 8 positions agree with TRBD2. From germline, CDR1 is SEHNR and CDR2 FQNEAQ (reference sequence). The CDR3 covers 17 residues. J gave up 4 bases and V 5 bases, and 12 bases lay outside the gene matches. CDR3 in amino acids: CASSLEEERGSTGELFF. The CDR3 DNA reads as TGTGCCAGCAGCCTAGAGGAGGAGCGGGGGAGCACCGGGGAGCTGTTTTTT.

This clonotype was found a few times. The CDR3 DNA reads TGTGCTAGTGGTTTGGGGATCGGTGAGACCCAGTACTTC. It encodes CASGLGIGETQYF. The chain couples TRBV12-5 to TRBJ2-5; D gene unclear. The CDR3 totals 13 residues. Trimming stripped 1 base from V and 5 bases from J, with 8 bases between. Germline CDR1 is LGHNT and CDR2 is FRNRAP. Full variable domain (missing parts from reference TRBV12-5 and TRBJ2-5): DARVTQTPRHKVTEMGQEVTMRCQPILGHNTVFWYRQTMMQGLELLAYFRNRAPLDDSGMPKDRFSAEMPDATLATLKIQPSEPRDSAVYFCASGLGIGETQYFGPGTRLLVL.

As concerns this clonotype: A much larger clone sits a single nucleotide away, making a read error possible. CDR3 bases: TGTGCCACCAGTGGTAGGAGCACTGAAGCTTTCTTT. Its protein product is CATSGRSTEAFF. The rearrangement links TRBV24-1 to TRBJ1-1, with unresolved D. Germline loops: CDR1 KGHDR, CDR2 SFDVKD. V lost 5 bases to trimming and J lost 4 bases, with 7 bases between them. The CDR3 runs 12 residues.

The chain combines TRBV29-1 with TRBJ1-2; tentative D call: TRBD1 (5 bases). CDR3 length: 14 amino acids. Germline V gene data show CDR1 as SQVTM and CDR2 as ANQGSEA. V was pared by 7 bases and J by 4 bases, with 19 bases between. The CDR3 loop reads CSATSRGSGYGYTF. The CDR3 DNA sequence: TGCAGCGCGACGAGTCGGGGGAGCGGCTATGGCTACACCTTC.

The sample holds one count of this clonotype. The rearrangement uses TRBV7-6 and TRBJ2-3; 9 bases fit TRBD2. Germline V gene sequence: CDR1 SGHVS, CDR2 FNYEAQ. The V and J ends lost 2 bases and 6 bases, in that order; junction bases with no gene match: 3. The CDR3 is 14 amino acids. DNA for the CDR3: TGTGCCAGCAGCTTATCCCTAGCGGGGGATACGCAGTATTTT. The encoded protein is CASSLSLAGDTQYF.

This clonotype was observed at least ten times. The chain joins TRBV7-9 to TRBJ1-2; no clear D gene. The CDR3 totals 15 residues. Trimming left V 1 base short and J 2 bases short, with 11 bases between. Germline CDR1 and CDR2: SEHNR and FQNEAQ (reference sequence). CDR3 in DNA: TGTGCCAGCAGCTTAGATCTAACGGGAAACTATGGCTACACCTTC. It is translated as CASSLDLTGNYGYTF.

There are a few counts of this clonotype. This chain uses TRBV24-1 with TRBJ1-5, with unresolved D. The CDR3 sequence is 15 residues long. Trimming cost V 11 bases and J 4 bases, with 20 bases left between them. CDR1 is KGHDR and CDR2 is SFDVKD in the germline V gene. As DNA, the CDR3 is TGTGCCAGCCGCACGTCCCGGTATGTTAATCAGCCCCAGCATTTT. Residues: CASRTSRYVNQPQHF.